Described below is a single T cell receptor beta chain sequence and its context. Its antigen remains unidentified. It has no much larger one-base neighbor in the sample; base qualities were not kept. Collaborating institutions collected whole blood in K2EDTA tubes following their own protocols. For TCRbeta analysis, collaborator samples were shipped as frozen whole blood, as isolated PBMCs, or as DNA extracted from either sample type. The entry originates in a study of blood T cell repertoires in COVID-19 (dated by TCRdb to the early 2020s). The study in broad terms: Samples covering the acute and convalescent phases of COVID-19 were provided by collaborators in the United States, Italy and Spain. The prospective study material was composed of cDNA or gDNA derived from T cells, B-cell-depleted T cells, or PBMCs. Where available, HLA class I and class II types were taken from metadata supplied by the sample provider and were not determined by assay-based typing. A de-identified subject ID, COVID-19 status, age in years and sex were almost always included in the sample metadata. The samples were drawn from two sources: the first 160 participants of the ongoing ImmuneRACE study, and 950 to 1,500 subjects contributed by 6 global collaborators. The dataset comprised deeply sampled blood TCRbeta repertoires from subjects exposed to, actively infected with, or recovered from COVID-19. The repertoires were made available in a free public database intended to serve as a resource for research on the immune response to SARS-CoV-2.

V loses 9 bases at its end and J loses 4 bases; junction bases beyond the gene matches: 11. The CDR3, from cysteine to phenylalanine, totals 14 residues. Just the 42-base CDR3 DNA is kept, in frame starting at base 1. From a lookup of the germline V gene, CDR1 and CDR2 are MNHEY and SVGAGI. TCRbeta CDR3 regions were amplified from genomic DNA by means of the immunoSEQ Assay, a bias-controlled multiplex PCR. The authors processed their data as follows. The number of nucleated cells in each sample was estimated from the amplification of reference gene primers within the assay. To quantify the absolute abundance of each unique TCRbeta CDR3 rearrangement, sequence reads were collapsed and filtered. For each sample, productive Simpson clonality was calculated as the square root of Simpson's diversity index over productive rearrangements. This immuneACCESS table, as held by TCRdb, lists in-frame sequences with V and J called but not all clones. Of the missing ones, under half trace to an unresolved V gene in checked studies; the others have no known cause. V, J and clone size were drawn from that table, and D and trimming were deduced from the DNA. The sample table contains about 240,000 clones; only one count was recorded for 75% to 90% of them. The biggest ten clones account for around 12% of the sample.

Paper-wide results and their limitations: How much clinical and demographic metadata was included differed by source and by participant, and the metadata was provided uncurated.

The V and J genes are TRBV6-5 and TRBJ1-1, with 7 central nucleotides matching TRBD1. The sample was peripheral blood. This clonotype was obtained from a woman aged 55-75 years with active or convalescent COVID-19. DNA sequence: TGTGCCAGTTCAGGGGGTAGGGGAACCACTGAAGCTTTCTTT. Its product reads: CASSGGRGTTEAFF.